A selection of T cell receptor beta chains follows, all from one sample in a study of T cell responses to AZD1222 COVID-19 vaccine. Produced via immunoSEQ multiplex PCR; TCRdb's table is partial and in-frame only. This sample carries about 150,000 clones, about 88% of them seen once, and the ten largest clones take under 20%. The sample consisted of peripheral blood, taken on day 0 of AZD1222 vaccination. Receptor source: an adult in good health. Each CDR3 is given with its conserved first and last residue. D genes are given only for firm matches. Clone size appears in some rows only: once, few, many, or a class for an expanded clone.

v_call	clone_size	d_call	j_call	cdr3_nt	cdr3_aa
TRBV5-1	NA	NA	TRBJ2-1	TGCGCCAGCAGCCGGCGGGCCGCGGATGAGCAGTTCTTC	CASSRRAADEQFF
TRBV6-5	few	NA	TRBJ1-1	TGTGCCAGCAGTTGGAACACTGAAGCTTTCTTT	CASSWNTEAFF
TRBV6-2/TRBV6-3	once	NA	TRBJ2-1	TGTGCCAGCAGTTACTCGCCCCCCGGTTACAATGAGCAGTTCTTC	CASSYSPPGYNEQFF
TRBV5-1	NA	NA	TRBJ1-1	TGCGCCAGCAGCTTGGTCATTGGGGGCGACGCTGAAGCTTTCTTT	CASSLVIGGDAEAFF
TRBV30	NA	NA	TRBJ1-5	TGTGCCTGGAGCCGTGAAGTTTGGGGCAACCAGCCCCAGCATTTT	CAWSREVWGNQPQHF
TRBV6-1	NA	NA	TRBJ2-1	TGTGCCAGCAGTGAACCGTTGCGGGGCCACAATGAGCAGTTCTTC	CASSEPLRGHNEQFF
TRBV29-1	NA	NA	TRBJ1-5	TGCAGCGTTGAACTGGGGGGCCAGCCCCAGCATTTT	CSVELGGQPQHF
TRBV5-4	NA	TRBD1	TRBJ1-2	TGTGCCAGCAGCCAGCCGACAGGGTCTAACTATGGCTACACCTTC	CASSQPTGSNYGYTF
TRBV6-5	once	TRBD1	TRBJ1-1	TGTGCCAGCCAACAGGGGTGGGACACTGAAGCTTTCTTT	CASQQGWDTEAFF
TRBV11-2	NA	NA	TRBJ2-1	TGTGCCAGCAGCCCCGGACTAAACTCCTACAATGAGCAGTTCTTC	CASSPGLNSYNEQFF
TRBV27	NA	NA	TRBJ1-3	TGTGCCAGCAGTTTAAATTTCTACTCTGGAAACACCATATATTTT	CASSLNFYSGNTIYF
TRBV6-5	NA	NA	TRBJ2-2	TGTGCCAGCAGGGGCACCGGGGAGCTGTTTTTT	CASRGTGELFF
TRBV11-3	NA	NA	TRBJ2-7	TGTGCCAGCAGCAAGGGATCCGGGACCACCGACTACGAGCAGTACTTC	CASSKGSGTTDYEQYF
TRBV6-5	NA	NA	TRBJ2-1	TGTGCCAGCAGTTACGTTCGGACTGGCTACAATGAGCAGTTCTTC	CASSYVRTGYNEQFF
TRBV25-1	NA	TRBD2	TRBJ2-7	TGTGCCAGCAGTGACCCGGCTAGCGGAACCTACGAGCAGTACTTC	CASSDPASGTYEQYF
TRBV10-3	NA	NA	TRBJ1-2	TGTGCCATCAGTGAATCCGGGAACAACCCTGGCTACACCTTC	CAISESGNNPGYTF
TRBV6-6	NA	NA	TRBJ1-6	TGTGCCAGCAGTCTGAACGGGCCGGATCCTAATTCACCCCTCCACTTT	CASSLNGPDPNSPLHF
TRBV3-1/TRBV3-2	NA	NA	TRBJ1-6	TGTGCCAGCAGGCCCACCGCCCCCCACCAGAGCTCCTATAATTCACCCCTCCACTTT	CASRPTAPHQSSYNSPLHF
TRBV5-1	few	NA	TRBJ2-2	TGCGCCAGCAGCTTGGCCATAGTAAACACCGGGGAGCTGTTTTTT	CASSLAIVNTGELFF
TRBV15	NA	NA	TRBJ1-6	TGTGCCACCAGCAGAGACCGACAGTCCGAGGGGCCCTATAATTCACCCCTCCACTTT	CATSRDRQSEGPYNSPLHF
TRBV19	NA	TRBD1	TRBJ1-2	TGTGCCACCAGATTCCCCCCCAGGGACAGTCATCACTATGGCTACACCTTC	CATRFPPRDSHHYGYTF
TRBV24-1	NA	NA	TRBJ1-2	TGTGCCACGTCGGGGGGCGCGACCTATGGCTACACCTTC	CATSGGATYGYTF
TRBV29-1	once	NA	TRBJ2-2	TGCAGCGTTGAGCGTAGGGGACAAAATACCGGGGAGCTGTTTTTT	CSVERRGQNTGELFF
TRBV24-1	NA	NA	TRBJ1-4	TGTGCCACCAGTGAGCCCCAGGAGCGGGGCGAAAAACTGTTTTTT	CATSEPQERGEKLFF
TRBV3-1/TRBV3-2	NA	NA	TRBJ1-3	TGTGCCAGCAGCCAAAGTACTACCCCCCCTGGAAACACCATATATTTT	CASSQSTTPPGNTIYF
TRBV28	NA	NA	TRBJ1-3	TGTGCCAGCAGTTACGAGAACACCATATATTTT	CASSYENTIYF
TRBV15	NA	NA	TRBJ2-5	TGTGCCACCAGCAGAGGCAGGGCGGAGACCCAGTACTTC	CATSRGRAETQYF
TRBV9	once	TRBD2	TRBJ2-1	TGTGCCAGCAGCGGCCCCGGACTAGCGGGCTACAATGAGCAGTTCTTC	CASSGPGLAGYNEQFF
TRBV25-1	NA	NA	TRBJ2-1	TGTGCCAGCTCTAGGGGCTCCTACAATGAGCAGTTCTTC	CASSRGSYNEQFF
TRBV5-1	NA	TRBD2	TRBJ2-1	TGCGCCAGCAGTTTCATGACTAGCGGGTCAGGGTACAATGAGCAGTTCTTC	CASSFMTSGSGYNEQFF
TRBV15	NA	TRBD2	TRBJ2-7	TGTGCCACCAGCAAACGGGCTGCGGGAGACCTCTCCTACGAGCAGTACTTC	CATSKRAAGDLSYEQYF
TRBV12-5	NA	NA	TRBJ1-1	TGTGCTAGTGGTGTGTGGAGTAACACTGAAGCTTTCTTT	CASGVWSNTEAFF
TRBV19	NA	NA	TRBJ1-1	TGTGCCAGTAGCGCGACAGTAATGAACACTGAAGCTTTCTTT	CASSATVMNTEAFF
TRBV11-3	NA	TRBD2	TRBJ2-1	TGTGCCAGCAGCCAACGGACTAGCGGGCTGAATTCCTACAATGAGCAGTTCTTC	CASSQRTSGLNSYNEQFF
TRBV19	NA	NA	TRBJ2-3	TGTGCCAGTAGTACACGGACCAGCACAGATACGCAGTATTTT	CASSTRTSTDTQYF
TRBV29-1	NA	TRBD1	TRBJ1-1	TGCAGCGTCCACAGGGGTAGGTTCACTGAAGCTTTCTTT	CSVHRGRFTEAFF
TRBV5-1	NA	TRBD1	TRBJ1-1	TGCGCCAGCAGCGTGCCAGGACAGGGGAACACTGAAGCTTTCTTT	CASSVPGQGNTEAFF
TRBV4-2	NA	NA	TRBJ1-4	TGTGCCAGCAGCCACTACAGGGAAGGGAATGAAAAACTGTTTTTT	CASSHYREGNEKLFF
TRBV27	NA	NA	TRBJ1-2	TGTGCCAGCAGTTTCCGGAGGGAGAGTCTTTTTAACTATGGCTACACCTTC	CASSFRRESLFNYGYTF
TRBV9	NA	TRBD1	TRBJ1-2	TGTGCCAGCAGCGAGGGGTTGACAGGGTCGGGCTTTCCGGGGGGCTACACCTTC	CASSEGLTGSGFPGGYTF
TRBV28	NA	NA	TRBJ1-1	TGTGCCAGCAGCAGCTTCGAGTCCCGCTTCCGTTACGCTTTCTTT	CASSSFESRFRYAFF
TRBV5-1	NA	NA	TRBJ2-5	TGCGCCAGCAGCTTGTTAGCAGGGAACCAAGAGACCCAGTACTTC	CASSLLAGNQETQYF
TRBV15	NA	TRBD1	TRBJ1-1	TGTGCCACCAGCAGATTCACAGGGGGCACTGAAGCTTTCTTT	CATSRFTGGTEAFF
TRBV11-2	NA	TRBD1	TRBJ1-2	TGTGCCAGCAGCTCGGGACAGGGCTATGGCTACACCTTC	CASSSGQGYGYTF
TRBV9	NA	NA	TRBJ2-2	TGTGCCAGCAGCGAAGACACCGGGGAGCTGTTTTTT	CASSEDTGELFF
TRBV7-6	once	NA	TRBJ2-2	TGTGCCAGCAGCCATGCAGCCCGCTCGAACACCGGGGAGCTGTTTTTT	CASSHAARSNTGELFF
TRBV6-1	once	TRBD1	TRBJ2-7	TGTGCCAGCAGGCAGGGGGCGTCCTACGAGCAGTACTTC	CASRQGASYEQYF
TRBV18	once	NA	TRBJ1-1	TGTGCCAGCTCACCACTGGGTGAAGCTTTCTTT	CASSPLGEAFF
TRBV27	NA	TRBD1	TRBJ1-2	TGTGCCAGCAGTCTTACAGGGGTTTTCAACTATGGCTACACCTTC	CASSLTGVFNYGYTF
TRBV5-4	NA	NA	TRBJ2-1	TGTGCCAGCACCCTCGCCGGGACACCGGTGGGCAATGAGCAGTTCTTC	CASTLAGTPVGNEQFF
TRBV28	NA	TRBD1	TRBJ1-5	TGTGCCAGCAGCGACCGACAGGGACGAAGCAATCAGCCCCAGCATTTT	CASSDRQGRSNQPQHF
TRBV24-1	NA	NA	TRBJ1-5	TGTGCCACCAGTGTTGGGGGGGCAGGAAGCAATCAGCCCCAGCATTTT	CATSVGGAGSNQPQHF
TRBV11-2	NA	NA	TRBJ2-7	TGTGCCAGCAGCTTTTCCGAGTCCGGCGAGCAGTACTTC	CASSFSESGEQYF
TRBV28	NA	TRBD1	TRBJ1-2	TGTGCCAGCAGTTTAAAGCGGGACAGAAGGACTAACTATGGCTACACCTTC	CASSLKRDRRTNYGYTF
TRBV27	NA	NA	TRBJ1-2	TGTGCCAGCAGTGCTGCCCTCGGGACGCTCTATGGCTACACCTTC	CASSAALGTLYGYTF